These 14 T cell receptor beta chains originate from one sample sequenced in a study of blood T cell repertoires in COVID-19. Clones were read by immunoSEQ multiplex PCR, and TCRdb kept only the in-frame ones, dropping some. The sample contains a few hundred thousand clones, around 90% of which appear only once. Sequencing was performed on PBMCs or T cells enriched from blood (not recorded which). Receptors originate from a woman aged 55-70 years in a cohort exposed to, infected with or recovered from COVID-19 (not recorded which).

The chain carries TRBV25-1 and TRBJ2-6; 10 nucleotides align to TRBD1. The CDR3 is 17 residues long. Germline V CDR1 and CDR2: MGHDK, SYGVNS. With V trimmed by 6 bases and J by 0 bases, 5 bases remained unmatched. The CDR3 DNA reads as TGTGCCAGCAGCAGGACAGGGGGAAGCTCTGGGGCCAACGTCCTGACTTTC. Protein product: CASSRTGGSSGANVLTF.

Concerning this clone itself: Other nucleotide sequences in the sample specify the same CDR3. The chain uses TRBV7-2 and TRBJ2-1, with D unclear. Trimming took 0 bases from V and 10 from J, leaving 7 bases between them. The CDR3 consists of 12 residues. Germline V gene lookup returns CDR1 SGHTA and CDR2 FQGNSA. In DNA, the CDR3 is TGTGCCAGCAGCTTAGCGGCTAGAGAGCAGTTCTTC. Translated, it gives CASSLAAREQFF.

The chain couples TRBV28 to TRBJ2-3; D ambiguous. Between the trimmed V and J ends, which lost 3 bases and 7 bases, there was a span of 8 bases. The germline V gene has CDR1 MDHEN and CDR2 SYDVKM. The CDR3 contains 12 residues. The CDR3 nucleotides read TGTGCCAGCAGTTTGAGATCCAATACGCAGTATTTT. Translated, it gives CASSLRSNTQYF.

J is TRBJ2-2 and V is TRBV30, with TRBD2 matching over 12 bases. CDR3 size: 15 residues. Germline assignment: CDR1 GTSNPN and CDR2 SVGIG (reference sequence). With V trimmed by 2 bases and J by 5 bases, 3 bases remained unmatched. CDR3 sequence: CAWSSTSGRTGELFF. The DNA of the CDR3 is TGTGCCTGGAGTTCGACTAGCGGGAGAACCGGGGAGCTGTTTTTT.

This chain connects TRBV24-1 to TRBJ1-2; possible D gene TRBD1, 5 bases. CDR1 KGHDR and CDR2 SFDVKD come from the germline V gene. The CDR3 has 13 residues. The V end was cut by 7 bases, the J end by 2 bases, with 10 bases between. Here the CDR3 reads CATRGGVNYGYTF. Here the CDR3 DNA reads TGTGCCACCAGGGGAGGGGTGAACTATGGCTACACCTTC.

The chain uses TRBV11-2 and TRBJ1-6, with a weak D call TRBD1 (5 bases). CDR3 length: 16 residues. V shed 0 bases and J shed 8 bases, with 14 bases lying between them. The V gene's germline CDR1 is SGHAT and CDR2 FQNNGV. This CDR3 reads CASSLDGGEHYSPLHF. CDR3 nucleotide sequence: TGTGCCAGCAGCTTAGATGGAGGGGAACACTATTCACCCCTCCACTTT.

V and J are TRBV2 and TRBJ2-3; 7 bases agree with TRBD2. The CDR3 is 14 residues long. Germline V gives CDR1 SNHLY, CDR2 FYNNEI. V was pared by 8 bases and J by 4 bases, with 9 bases of the junction left unmatched. The CDR3 reads CASLVGRASDTQYF. The CDR3 DNA follows: TGTGCCAGCTTAGTAGGGAGGGCCTCAGATACGCAGTATTTT.

This clone was observed a single time. The rearrangement joins TRBV18 to TRBJ2-3; D possibly corresponds to TRBD2 (5 bases). Germline V gene lookup returns CDR1 KGHSH and CDR2 LQKENI. The CDR3 length is 13 residues. V dropped 8 bases and J dropped 13 bases, with 22 bases sitting between them. The chain's CDR3 is CASTPERTGNEYF. In DNA form, the CDR3 reads TGTGCCAGCACCCCCGAACGGACGGGGAACGAGTATTTT.

On this clone: Other nucleotide sequences from this sample produce the same CDR3. CDR3 protein: CASSQLTSGRNEQFF. DNA for the CDR3: TGCGCCAGCAGCCAATTGACTAGCGGGAGAAACGAGCAGTTCTTC. The chain recombines TRBV4-1 with TRBJ2-1; TRBD2 aligns across 12 bases. The junction had 6 bases not matched to a gene; V was cut back by 2 bases and J by 10 bases. This CDR3 has 15 amino acids. Looked up from germline, CDR1 is MGHRA and CDR2 is YSYEKL.

The chain employs TRBV25-1 and TRBJ2-2; the D gene is possibly TRBD2 (7 bases). CDR1 and CDR2 (germline): MGHDK, SYGVNS. The CDR3 is 17 amino acids. With 8 bases removed from V and 4 bases from J, the gap between germline ends came to 23 bases. The CDR3 sequence: CASGKSFGGGGTGELFF. Written as DNA, the CDR3 is TGTGCCAGCGGGAAGTCATTTGGGGGAGGGGGCACCGGGGAGCTGTTTTTT.

J is TRBJ2-7 and V is TRBV7-9, with D maybe TRBD2 (5 bases). CDR1 and CDR2 from the germline V gene are SEHNR and FQNEAQ (reference sequence). CDR3 length: 14 residues. The V gene lost 7 bases and the J gene lost 0 bases, with 13 bases spanning the gap. This CDR3 is CASKGSASSYEQYF. CDR3 coding DNA: TGTGCCAGCAAAGGTAGCGCGAGCTCCTACGAGCAGTACTTC.

A note on this clone: Other DNA sequences within the sample encode an identical CDR3. The chain has TRBV11-2 and TRBJ2-1; D unresolved. Germline assignment: CDR1 SGHAT and CDR2 FQNNGV. CDR3 length: 12 residues. V was trimmed by 3 bases and J by 6 bases, leaving 6 bases between them. CDR3 DNA: TGTGCCAGCAGCTTTACCGGCAATGAGCAGTTCTTC. Amino acid sequence: CASSFTGNEQFF.

A single count supports this clone. This sequence joins TRBV15 and TRBJ1-4; no firm D call. V was trimmed by 4 bases and J by 0 bases, leaving 9 bases between them. The CDR3 runs 15 residues. CDR1 is LNHNV, CDR2 YYDKDF, per germline (reference sequence). The CDR3, as DNA: TGTGCCACCAGCAAACAGTTTCCAACTAATGAAAAACTGTTTTTT. This gives the protein CATSKQFPTNEKLFF.

V gene TRBV19 combines with J gene TRBJ2-7; 7 positions agree with TRBD1. The germline gives CDR1 LNHDA, CDR2 SQIVND (reference sequence). The junction had 9 bases not matched to a gene; V was cut back by 5 bases and J by 5 bases. This CDR3 is built from 14 residues. CDR3 nucleotides: TGTGCCAGTAGTCCGACAGGGAAAGGTAACGAGCAGTACTTC. Protein sequence: CASSPTGKGNEQYF.